The 27 T cell receptor beta chains in this list originate from one sample, sequenced in a study of T cell clonality in common variable immunodeficiency. Generated by immunoSEQ multiplex PCR, the TCRdb table keeps only in-frame clones and is missing some. This repertoire holds fewer than 50,000 clones, and none appear only once. Sequenced input: peripheral blood mononuclear cells. The receptor set was obtained from a person aged 18-70 years in good health.

This clone was counted ten times or more. From the germline J gene comes the end of the CDR3, since the read stops 3 residues before it. The rearrangement uses TRBV6-2 or TRBV6-3 and TRBJ2-7; possible D gene TRBD2, 6 bases. The V and J ends lost 6 bases and 4 bases respectively, with 7 bases between them. The CDR3 length is 11 residues. In germline, CDR1 is MNHEY, CDR2 SVGEGT. CDR3 bases read: TGTGCCAGCAGGAGCGGGTACGAG. Translated: CASRSGYE. The full CDR3 sequence reads CASRSGYEQYF.

This clone was counted ten times or more. CDR3 DNA (partial): TGTGCCAGCTCACCACCTAGACAGGGAGGGTCCAATGAG. Protein sequence: CASSPPRQGGSNE. The full CDR3 protein is CASSPPRQGGSNEQFF. The rearrangement uses TRBV18 and TRBJ2-1; either TRBD1 or TRBD2 may fit D (7 bases each). The DNA ends 3 residues before the CDR3 does, and the rest of the CDR3 is filled in from the germline J gene. The germline V and J ends were trimmed by 0 bases and 6 bases, with 15 bases remaining between them. The germline V gene has CDR1 KGHSH and CDR2 LQKENI. This CDR3 has 16 amino acids. The complete variable domain, with remaining parts taken from reference TRBV18 and TRBJ2-1, reads NAGVMQNPRHLVRRRGQEARLRCSPMKGHSHVYWYRQLPEEGLKFMVYLQKENIIDESGMPKERFSAEFPKEGPSILRIQQVVRGDSAAYFCASSPPRQGGSNEQFFGPGTRLTVL.

This clone has at least ten counts. The missing CDR3 end, 3 residues past where the read stops, is filled in from the germline J gene. The rearrangement joins TRBV6-1 to TRBJ2-1; 9 bases match TRBD2. The V and J ends lost 2 bases and 7 bases, in that order; junction bases with no gene match: 18. Per germline, CDR1 MNHNS and CDR2 SASEGT. CDR3 length: 19 amino acids. CDR3 bases read: TGTGCCAGCAGTGAAAAGAGCTGGGCTAGCGGGAACGGACGTAATGAG. Residues: CASSEKSWASGNGRNE. The entire CDR3 protein reads CASSEKSWASGNGRNEQFF.

This clone was detected many times. Coverage ceases 3 residues before the CDR3 finishes, and the germline J gene fills in the end. This chain uses TRBV7-3 with TRBJ2-6; possibly TRBD1 for D (5 bases). Germline CDR1 SGHTA, CDR2 FQGTGA. The germline V and J ends were trimmed by 4 bases and 1 base, with 11 bases remaining between them. The CDR3 consists of 16 residues. Partial CDR3 DNA: TGTGCCAGCAGCTCTCAGGGTTTTTCTGGGGCCAACGTC. As protein: CASSSQGFSGANV. The entire CDR3 is CASSSQGFSGANVLTF. The full variable domain, its missing parts supplied by reference TRBV7-3 and TRBJ2-6, is GAGVSQTPSNKVTEKGKYVELRCDPISGHTALYWYRQSLGQGPEFLIYFQGTGAADDSGLPNDRFFAVRPEGSVSTLKIQRTERGDSAVYLCASSSQGFSGANVLTFGAGSRLTVL.

This clone was observed many times. The read ends 3 residues early relative to the CDR3; the germline J gene fills the gap. The chain couples TRBV5-1 to TRBJ1-2; D is undetermined. Trimming shortened V by 1 base and J by 6 bases, and 10 bases separated the two germline ends. In germline, CDR1 is SGHRS, CDR2 YFSETQ. CDR3 size: 13 residues. This chain's CDR3 is CASSLRTADGYTF. The CDR3 bases that were read are TGCGCCAGCAGCTTGAGAACAGCTGATGGC.

This clone was detected ten times or more. The read finishes 3 residues shy of the CDR3 end, and the germline J gene is used to complete it. V usage is TRBV5-1 and J usage is TRBJ2-6, with 7 bases aligning to TRBD1. Germline values: CDR1 SGHRS, CDR2 YFSETQ. The CDR3 has 16 amino acids. V dropped 5 bases and J dropped 0; count of bases not matched to a gene: 5. The part of the CDR3 DNA that was read is TGCGCCAGCAGAACGGGACAGTTCTCTGGGGCCAACGTC. Translated: CASRTGQFSGANV. The whole CDR3 region reads CASRTGQFSGANVLTF.

This clone was seen many times. The read terminates 3 residues before the CDR3 end, so the remaining end is supplied by the germline J gene. The chain uses TRBV5-1 and TRBJ1-6; D unresolved. This CDR3 comprises 14 residues. The germline V gene encodes CDR1 SGHRS and CDR2 YFSETQ. The V gene lost 0 bases and the J gene lost 5 bases, with 6 bases spanning the gap. CDR3 bases read: TGCGCCAGCAGCTTGGGACGGGATAATTCACCC. This codes for CASSLGRDNSP. The entire CDR3 protein is CASSLGRDNSPLHF.

This clone was seen repeatedly, ten times or more. The read stops 3 residues short of the end of the CDR3; the missing end is completed from the germline J gene. The gene calls are TRBV5-1 and TRBJ2-3, with D possibly being TRBD2 (6 bases). The germline V and J ends were trimmed by 4 bases and 3 bases, with 15 bases remaining between them. The CDR3 loop spans 15 amino acids. Germline V lookup: CDR1 SGHRS, CDR2 YFSETQ. Partial CDR3 DNA: TGCGCCAGCAGCAGTGGCGGCGGGAAGACAGATACG. It yields the protein CASSSGGGKTDT. The complete CDR3 protein is CASSSGGGKTDTQYF.

Worth noting for this clone: The CDR3 end falls 3 residues outside the read, so it is completed with the germline J gene. V usage is TRBV11-2 and J usage is TRBJ2-7, with 7 nucleotides matching TRBD2. The V segment lost 0 bases and the J segment 4 bases; nucleotides outside the gene matches: 6. The germline V gene encodes CDR1 SGHAT and CDR2 FQNNGV. The CDR3 contains 15 residues. CDR3 residues: CASSLERGVLYEQYF. The part of the CDR3 DNA that was read is TGTGCCAGCAGCTTAGAACGGGGGGTTTTGTACGAG.

This clone came up many times. The read stops 3 residues short of the end of the CDR3; the missing end is completed from the germline J gene. The V call is TRBV20-1, the J call TRBJ2-3; 10 positions agree with TRBD2. With V trimmed by 0 bases and J by 0 bases, 6 bases remained unmatched. This CDR3 contains 17 residues. CDR1 and CDR2 from the germline V gene are DFQATT and SNEGSKA (reference sequence). The covered CDR3 bases are TGCAGTGCTAGAGACCCTAGCGGGAGAGGGAGCACAGATACG. It specifies CSARDPSGRGSTDT. In full, the CDR3 is CSARDPSGRGSTDTQYF.

This clone was picked up many times. The read finishes 3 residues shy of the CDR3 end, and the germline J gene is used to complete it. V and J are TRBV7-6 and TRBJ1-4; 11 nucleotides align to TRBD1. V gave up 5 bases and J gave up 8 bases; unmatched junction bases: 7. The CDR3 length is 15 residues. The V gene's germline CDR1 is SGHVS and CDR2 FNYEAQ. Here the CDR3 reads CASSPQDRGREKLFF. The part of the CDR3 DNA that was read is TGTGCCAGCAGCCCCCAGGACAGGGGGCGCGAAAAA.

This clone was observed at least ten times. Coverage ceases 3 residues before the CDR3 finishes, and the germline J gene fills in the end. This chain joins TRBV19 and TRBJ2-5; 8 nucleotides align to TRBD2. The germline V gene has CDR1 LNHDA and CDR2 SQIVND (reference sequence). After removal of 1 base from V and 4 bases from J, the junction contained 5 bases not matched to a gene. The CDR3 covers 15 residues. The part of the CDR3 DNA that was read is TGTGCCAGTAGTATAGCAGGACTAGCTGGAGAGACC. It yields the protein CASSIAGLAGET. In full, the CDR3 is CASSIAGLAGETQYF.

This clone was observed many times. The CDR3 goes on 3 residues after the read ends, and that part is filled in from the germline J gene. The chain links TRBV7-9 to TRBJ2-2; possible D gene TRBD2, 6 bases. The V and J ends lost 1 base and 5 bases respectively, with 11 bases between them. In germline, CDR1 is SEHNR, CDR2 FQNEAQ (reference sequence). There are 15 residues in the CDR3. Incomplete CDR3 DNA: TGTGCCAGCAGCTTAGTCGGGAGCGGGACCGGGGAG. Protein: CASSLVGSGTGE. The full CDR3 protein is CASSLVGSGTGELFF.

This clone was counted between two and nine times. The sequence runs out 3 residues before the end of the CDR3; the remainder is reconstructed from the germline J gene. The rearrangement uses TRBV29-1 and TRBJ2-3; D is uncertain. Germline V gene lookup returns CDR1 SQVTM and CDR2 ANQGSEA. The CDR3 contains 13 residues. The sequenced part of the CDR3 DNA is TGCAGTGCGCTGGGCGCTTCCCAAGAGACG. It specifies CSALGASQET. In full, the CDR3 reads CSALGASQETQYF.

In its sample, this clone was seen many times. From the germline J gene comes the end of the CDR3, since the read stops 3 residues before it. The chain has TRBV15 and TRBJ2-5; weak D call: TRBD2 (5 bases). The V gene lost 2 bases and the J gene lost 4 bases, with 11 bases spanning the gap. CDR3 length equals 14 residues. The V gene's germline CDR1 is LNHNV and CDR2 YYDKDF (reference sequence). CDR3 residues: CATSRRGYGETQYF. The sequenced CDR3 bases are TGTGCCACCAGCAGACGAGGGTATGGAGAGACC. The full variable domain, completed using reference TRBV15 and TRBJ2-5, is DAMVIQNPRYQVTQFGKPVTLSCSQTLNHNVMYWYQQKSSQAPKLLFHYYDKDFNNEADTPDNFQSRRPNTSFCFLDIRSPGLGDTAMYLCATSRRGYGETQYFGPGTRLLVL.

This clone is medium-sized in the sample. The read is 3 residues too short to cover the CDR3 end, so that end is filled in from the germline J gene. The genes are TRBV5-1 and TRBJ2-6; 7 bases are shared with TRBD1. J gave up 7 bases and V 7 bases, and 11 bases lay outside the gene matches. Germline V gives CDR1 SGHRS, CDR2 YFSETQ. This CDR3 region has 15 residues. CDR3 residues: CASGPFDREANVLTF. CDR3 DNA, as far as it was read: TGCGCCAGCGGCCCATTCGACAGGGAAGCCAACGTC.

Many counts were recorded for this clone. The read ends 3 residues before the CDR3 terminus; that terminus is restored from the germline J gene. This chain joins TRBV7-6 and TRBJ2-2; 15 bases are shared with TRBD2. V gave up 5 bases and J gave up 4 bases; unmatched junction bases: 8. This CDR3 contains 18 residues. Germline CDR1 SGHVS, CDR2 FNYEAQ. The part of the CDR3 DNA that was read is TGTGCCAGCAGCCCAGGGACTAGCGGGGGGATTATCACCGGGGAG. Translating it yields CASSPGTSGGIITGE. The whole CDR3 region reads CASSPGTSGGIITGELFF.

This clone was observed a few times. From the germline J gene comes the end of the CDR3, since the read stops 3 residues before it. J is TRBJ2-3 and V is TRBV7-8; 8 bases align to TRBD1. The CDR3 contains 15 residues. From germline, CDR1 is SGHVS and CDR2 FQNEAQ. The covered CDR3 bases are TGTGCCAGCAGCTTCTCGGACAGGGAGCTTCAGCCG. It specifies CASSFSDRELQP. The full CDR3 protein is CASSFSDRELQPQYF.

The table lists this clone with many counts. The part of the CDR3 DNA that was read is TGCAGTGCTAGAGCTCTGGGCGGGAGGGAGAACACCGGGGAG. This gives the protein CSARALGGRENTGE. The complete CDR3 reads CSARALGGRENTGELFF. The rearrangement joins TRBV20-1 to TRBJ2-2; 9 bases agree with TRBD2. The read halts 3 residues ahead of the CDR3 end, with the missing end drawn from the germline J gene. CDR1 and CDR2 from the germline V gene are DFQATT and SNEGSKA (reference sequence). The CDR3 runs to 17 residues. J gave up 1 base and V 1 base, and 7 bases lay outside the gene matches.

This clone has at least ten counts. The CDR3 is cut off 3 residues early in the read; its end comes from the germline J gene. This chain links TRBV20-1 with TRBJ1-5, with 9 bases identical to TRBD1. After removal of 6 bases from V and 2 bases from J, the junction contained 2 bases not matched to a gene. The germline V gene encodes CDR1 DFQATT and CDR2 SNEGSKA (reference sequence). This CDR3 spans 13 amino acids. Incomplete CDR3 DNA: TGCAGTGCCCGGGACAGGGGCAATCAGCCC. Translated, it gives CSARDRGNQP. The full-length CDR3 reads as CSARDRGNQPQHF.

This clone was counted many times. The missing CDR3 end, 3 residues past where the read stops, is filled in from the germline J gene. The J gene is TRBJ1-1, the V gene TRBV5-1, with unresolved D. The CDR3 is 14 residues long. From germline, CDR1 is SGHRS and CDR2 YFSETQ. Trimming left V 5 bases short and J 0 bases short, with 11 bases between. This CDR3 reads CASSPGLMNTEAFF. The sequenced part of the CDR3 DNA is TGCGCCAGCAGTCCAGGACTTATGAACACTGAA.

This clone was counted many times. The read gets to within 3 residues of the CDR3 end, and the germline J gene fills in the rest. The chain links TRBV7-9 to TRBJ2-3; unclear D gene. Trimming took 0 bases from V and 2 from J, leaving 6 bases between them. Germline-derived CDR1 and CDR2 are SEHNR and FQNEAQ (reference sequence). This CDR3 region has 14 residues. This CDR3 reads CASSLAGLTDTQYF. The sequenced part of the CDR3 DNA is TGTGCCAGCAGCTTAGCGGGCCTCACAGATACG.

This clone was counted at least ten times. The read ends 3 residues early relative to the CDR3; the germline J gene fills the gap. V gene TRBV19 combines with J gene TRBJ2-5; the match to TRBD1 covers 8 bases. Germline trimming cut 7 bases from V and 5 bases from J; bases unmatched to any gene: 12. This CDR3 comprises 15 residues. Germline values: CDR1 LNHDA, CDR2 SQIVND (reference sequence). The CDR3 sequence: CASKLKDRAGETQYF. Partial CDR3 DNA: TGTGCCAGTAAGCTAAAGGACAGGGCGGGGGAGACC.

This clone was recorded many times. The CDR3 end falls 3 residues outside the read, so it is completed with the germline J gene. The chain links TRBV10-3 to TRBJ1-4, with TRBD1 identical over 7 bases. Looked up from germline, CDR1 is ENHRY and CDR2 is SYGVKD. CDR3 length equals 15 residues. The J segment lost 7 bases and the V segment lost 2 bases, leaving 7 bases of the junction unmatched. The CDR3 loop reads CAISENRGLGEKLFF. The sequenced part of the CDR3 DNA is TGTGCCATCAGTGAGAATAGGGGGCTTGGTGAAAAA.

At least ten counts were recorded for this clone. The CDR3 sequence is CSARRDRSNTEAFF. The sequenced part of the CDR3 DNA is TGCAGTGCTAGGCGGGACAGGTCAAACACTGAA. V and J are TRBV20-1 and TRBJ1-1; 8 bases fit TRBD1. The CDR3 extends 3 residues past the end of the read, so its final part is completed from the germline J gene. Germline assignment: CDR1 DFQATT and CDR2 SNEGSKA (reference sequence). Trimming took 3 bases from V and 2 from J; bases not matched to a gene: 5. CDR3 length: 14 amino acids.

In its sample, this clone was seen many times. The read terminates 3 residues before the CDR3 end, so the remaining end is supplied by the germline J gene. This chain links TRBV5-4 with TRBJ2-1; 9 bases are shared with TRBD1. CDR1 is SGHNT, CDR2 YYREEE, per germline (reference sequence). The CDR3 consists of 13 residues. Unmatched junction bases numbered 3, after V lost 7 bases and J lost 4 bases. CDR3 amino acids: CASGDRAYNEQFF. The CDR3 DNA, read in part, is TGTGCCAGCGGGGACAGGGCTTACAATGAG.

This clone appeared many times. The CDR3 spells CASTMTGGMGNEQFF. CDR3 bases read: TGTGCCAGCACCATGACAGGGGGTATGGGCAATGAG. The rearrangement links TRBV12-3 or TRBV12-4 to TRBJ2-1; the match to TRBD1 covers 9 bases. Read coverage stops 3 residues before the CDR3 terminus; the germline J gene supplies the remainder. V shed 7 bases and J 6 bases; nucleotides not matched to a gene: 10. This CDR3 is 15 amino acids long.